The 10 T cell receptor beta chains below all came from one sample that was sequenced in a study of T cells in localized non-small cell lung cancer. Sequencing used immunoSEQ multiplex PCR; TCRdb keeps in-frame clones, though not all of them. The repertoire holds some 30,000 clones, with around four fifths as singletons. Here the sequenced sample was peripheral blood, taken before any cancer treatment. The origin of the receptors is a male donor at least 60 years old with stage II squamous cell lung carcinoma.

V and J are TRBV2 and TRBJ2-7, with 7 bases aligning to TRBD1. The V segment lost 6 bases and the J segment 0 bases; nucleotides outside the gene matches: 11. Germline CDR1 reads SNHLY; CDR2 reads FYNNEI. The CDR3 is 16 residues long. For the CDR3, the DNA is TGTGCCAGCAGGACAGCCGCGGACAGGTTCTCCTACGAGCAGTACTTC. It encodes CASRTAADRFSYEQYF.

V usage is TRBV5-1 and J usage is TRBJ2-6, with 7 bases fitting TRBD1. CDR3 length equals 18 residues. Germline trimming cut 0 bases from V and 0 bases from J; bases unmatched to any gene: 6. From germline, CDR1 is SGHRS and CDR2 YFSETQ. CDR3 loop: CASSLVGTASSGANVLTF. The CDR3 coding sequence is TGCGCCAGCAGCTTGGTAGGGACAGCGAGCTCTGGGGCCAACGTCCTGACTTTC.

CDR3 region: CARSFGGQGYEKLFF. In DNA form, the CDR3 reads TGTGCCAGAAGCTTCGGGGGACAGGGGTATGAAAAACTGTTTTTT. The rearrangement uses TRBV5-3 and TRBJ1-4, with 10 nucleotides matching TRBD1. TRBV5-3 is assigned to the ORF class and has an uncertain function. Trimming cost V 2 bases and J 6 bases; bases outside gene matches: 4. This CDR3 is 15 amino acids long.

This chain uses TRBV7-3 with TRBJ2-7; 8 nucleotides match TRBD2. The germline V gene has CDR1 SGHTA and CDR2 FQGTGA. Trimming at V came to 3 bases and at J to 1 base, leaving 8 bases not matched to a gene. This CDR3 comprises 16 residues. The CDR3 region is CASSFSLSGASYEQYF. The CDR3 bases are TGTGCCAGCAGCTTTTCCCTTAGCGGGGCTTCCTACGAGCAGTACTTC.

This chain links TRBV30 with TRBJ2-1; unclear D gene. The V and J ends lost 0 bases and 0 bases respectively, with 6 bases between them. The CDR3 runs 14 residues. Germline loops: CDR1 GTSNPN, CDR2 SVGIG (reference sequence). This chain's CDR3 is CAWSVADSYNEQFF. CDR3 DNA sequence: TGTGCCTGGAGTGTCGCAGACTCCTACAATGAGCAGTTCTTC.

Only one count was recorded for this clone. J is TRBJ2-7 and V is TRBV6-5; D not resolved. V was trimmed by 2 bases and J by 5 bases, leaving 13 bases between them. Germline CDR1 is MNHEY and CDR2 is SVGAGI. The length of the CDR3 is 14 residues. In DNA, the CDR3 is TGTGCCAGCAGTTACCGGATATCGGGCCACGAGCAGTACTTC. This translates into CASSYRISGHEQYF.

CDR3 in amino acids: CASRPVSESSYEQYF. In DNA form, the CDR3 reads TGTGCCAGCAGACCTGTTAGCGAAAGCTCCTACGAGCAGTACTTC. This chain links TRBV6-5 with TRBJ2-7; tentative D call: TRBD2 (5 bases). The V and J ends lost 6 bases and 0 bases respectively, with 15 bases between them. Germline CDR1 MNHEY, CDR2 SVGAGI. The CDR3 is 15 residues long.

This clone was observed a few times. This chain connects TRBV6-5 to TRBJ2-3, with TRBD1 as a possible D gene (6 bases). The germline gives CDR1 MNHEY, CDR2 SVGAGI. The CDR3 loop spans 15 amino acids. The germline V and J ends were trimmed by 2 bases and 2 bases, with 11 bases remaining between them. In nucleotides, the CDR3 is TGTGCCAGCAGTTACCAGGGGACCTACACAGATACGCAGTATTTT. Residues: CASSYQGTYTDTQYF.

The CDR3 sequence is CSASYDSSYTF. The CDR3 region has the DNA TGCAGTGCTAGTTACGACAGTAGCTACACCTTC. The J gene is TRBJ1-2, the V gene TRBV20-1; D may be TRBD1 (5 bases). Trimming removed 3 bases at V and 9 bases at J, with 11 bases between. Germline values: CDR1 DFQATT, CDR2 SNEGSKA (reference sequence). The CDR3 runs 11 residues.

The count of this clone is one. The CDR3 loop reads CASSTTEGSYNEQFF. Here the CDR3 DNA reads TGCGCCAGCAGCACAACAGAGGGCTCCTACAATGAGCAGTTCTTC. The chain links TRBV5-1 to TRBJ2-1, with a tentative D call TRBD2 (5 bases). With 4 bases removed from V and 0 bases from J, the gap between germline ends came to 11 bases. CDR3 length: 15 amino acids. Germline CDR1 is SGHRS and CDR2 is YFSETQ.